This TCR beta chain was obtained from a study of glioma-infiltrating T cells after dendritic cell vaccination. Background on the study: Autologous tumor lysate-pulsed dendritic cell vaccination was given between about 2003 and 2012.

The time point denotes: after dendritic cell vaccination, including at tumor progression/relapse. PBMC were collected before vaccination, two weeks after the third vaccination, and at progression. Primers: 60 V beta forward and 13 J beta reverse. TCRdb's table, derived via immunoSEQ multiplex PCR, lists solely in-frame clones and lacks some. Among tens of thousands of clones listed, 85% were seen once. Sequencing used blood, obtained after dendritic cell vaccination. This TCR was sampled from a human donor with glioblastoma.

The CDR3 DNA follows: TGCGCCAGCAGCTTGGTCGGGGGTGTGAATCAGCCCCAGCATTTT. Amino acids: CASSLVGGVNQPQHF. This chain links TRBV5-1 with TRBJ1-5, with D tentatively TRBD1 (5 bases). This CDR3 region has 15 residues. V lost 0 bases and J 4 bases, leaving 11 bases between the germline ends. Germline loops: CDR1 SGHRS, CDR2 YFSETQ.